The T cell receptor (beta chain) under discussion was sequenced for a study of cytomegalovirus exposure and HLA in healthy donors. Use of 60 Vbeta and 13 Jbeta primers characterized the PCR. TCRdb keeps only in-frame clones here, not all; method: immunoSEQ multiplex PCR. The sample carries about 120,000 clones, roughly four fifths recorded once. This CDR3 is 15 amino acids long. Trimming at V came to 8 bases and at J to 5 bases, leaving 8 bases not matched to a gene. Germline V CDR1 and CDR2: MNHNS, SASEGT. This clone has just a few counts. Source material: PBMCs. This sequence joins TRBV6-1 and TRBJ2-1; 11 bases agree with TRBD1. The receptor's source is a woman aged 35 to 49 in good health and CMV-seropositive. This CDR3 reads CASLPGQGVNNEQFF. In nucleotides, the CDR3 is TGTGCCAGCCTACCGGGACAGGGGGTTAACAATGAGCAGTTCTTC.